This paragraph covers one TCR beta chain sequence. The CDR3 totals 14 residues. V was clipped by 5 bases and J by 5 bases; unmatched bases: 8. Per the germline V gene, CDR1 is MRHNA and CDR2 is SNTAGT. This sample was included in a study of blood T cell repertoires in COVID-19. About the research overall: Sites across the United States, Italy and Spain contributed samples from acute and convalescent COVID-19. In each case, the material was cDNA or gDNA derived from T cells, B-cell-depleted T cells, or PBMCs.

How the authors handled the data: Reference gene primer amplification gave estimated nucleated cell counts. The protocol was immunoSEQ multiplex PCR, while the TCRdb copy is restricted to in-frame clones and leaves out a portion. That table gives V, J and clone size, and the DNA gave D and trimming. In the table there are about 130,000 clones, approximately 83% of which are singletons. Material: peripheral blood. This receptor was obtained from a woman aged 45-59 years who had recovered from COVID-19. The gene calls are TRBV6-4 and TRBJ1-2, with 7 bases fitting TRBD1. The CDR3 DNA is TGTGCCAGCAGTCAGGGGGGCATTGGATATGGCTACACCTTC. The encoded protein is CASSQGGIGYGYTF.